This entry features one T cell receptor beta chain sequence. Its antigen is still unknown. The germline V gene encodes CDR1 SGHRS and CDR2 YFSETQ. Trimming took 7 bases from V and 5 from J; bases not matched to a gene: 10. CDR3 length equals 15 residues. These data are taken from a study of identifying expanded T cells in peripheral blood. Libraries were prepared by immunoSEQ multiplex PCR; TCRdb keeps only in-frame clonotypes and omits some of them. The table includes 97,000 or so clones, roughly 88% detected once. Overall study findings and caveats: Roughly 1.2 clones differed between technical replicates, versus around 16 and 19 over time.

What was sequenced was blood. The gene calls are TRBV5-1 and TRBJ2-1; the match to TRBD2 covers 9 bases. The sequence derives from a person between 18 and 75 years old in good health. The CDR3 DNA reads as TGCGCCAGCTCCGTTGGGGCTAGCGGGGACAATGAGCAGTTCTTC. It codes for CASSVGASGDNEQFF.